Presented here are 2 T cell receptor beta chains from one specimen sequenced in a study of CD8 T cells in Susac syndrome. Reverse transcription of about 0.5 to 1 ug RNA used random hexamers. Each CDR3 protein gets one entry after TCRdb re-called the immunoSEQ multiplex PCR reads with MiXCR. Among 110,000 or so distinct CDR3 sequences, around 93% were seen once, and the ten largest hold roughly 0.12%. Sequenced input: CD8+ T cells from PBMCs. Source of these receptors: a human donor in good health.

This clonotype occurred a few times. The CDR3 sequence is CASSQGLLTSYEQYF. The CDR3 DNA reads as TGCGCCAGCAGCCAAGGACTGCTAACCTCCTACGAGCAGTACTTC. The V call is TRBV4-1, the J call TRBJ2-7; D is ambiguous. V was trimmed by 1 base and J by 0 bases, leaving 10 bases between them. CDR1 and CDR2 (germline): MGHRA, YSYEKL. The CDR3 sequence is 15 residues long.

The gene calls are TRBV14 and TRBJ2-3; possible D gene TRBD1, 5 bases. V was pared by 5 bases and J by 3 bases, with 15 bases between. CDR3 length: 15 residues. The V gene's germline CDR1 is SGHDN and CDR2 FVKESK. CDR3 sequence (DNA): TGTGCCAGCAGCGAATCGACAGTTGGGACAGATACGCAGTATTTT. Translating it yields CASSESTVGTDTQYF.